Shown below are 4 T cell receptor beta chains from a single sample sequenced in a study of T-cell memory formation after mild COVID-19. Each CDR3 protein is one row after TCRdb ran MiXCR on the 5' RACE reads. The sample comprises hundreds of thousands of distinct CDR3 sequences, approximately 15% of which are singletons, and 20% to 25% rests with the top ten. Sequencing input: PBMCs or a T cell subset sorted from them (not recorded which). The source is a man younger than 35 who had mild COVID-19 (a few samples of this study predate the infection). Cell type and time point are not known.

The chain uses TRBV6-6 and TRBJ2-2; D is unclear. The length of the CDR3 is 15 residues. Germline loops: CDR1 MNHNY, CDR2 SVGAGI (reference sequence). Trimming cost V 9 bases and J 2 bases, with 16 bases left between them. CDR3 sequence (DNA): TGTGCCAGTGATAAGGGCAAAGGAAACACCGGGGAGCTGTTTTTT. Protein product: CASDKGKGNTGELFF.

This chain joins TRBV27 and TRBJ2-1, with 10 bases lining up with TRBD2. Germline V gives CDR1 MNHEY, CDR2 SMNVEV (reference sequence). The trim removed 8 bases at V and 5 bases at J, leaving 3 bases unmatched. This CDR3 contains 13 residues. DNA of the CDR3: TGTGCCAGCTGGACTAGCGGTCACAATGAGCAGTTCTTC. Translation: CASWTSGHNEQFF.

This clonotype was counted between two and nine times. V usage is TRBV7-6 and J usage is TRBJ1-1; D remains ambiguous. In germline, CDR1 is SGHVS, CDR2 FNYEAQ. The CDR3 is 13 amino acids. V was clipped by 5 bases and J by 5 bases, with 12 bases between them. DNA of the CDR3: TGTGCCAGCAGCCATTTATGGGAAACTGAAGCTTTCTTT. Its translation is CASSHLWETEAFF.

At least ten counts were recorded for this clonotype. The chain is built from TRBV5-1 and TRBJ2-2, with 9 bases that match TRBD2. There are 17 residues in the CDR3. The germline V gene has CDR1 SGHRS and CDR2 YFSETQ. V shed 0 bases and J 4 bases; nucleotides not matched to a gene: 7. The DNA for the CDR3 is TGCGCCAGCAGCTTGGTGCGGGGGGGCCTCGGCACCGGGGAGCTGTTTTTT. This translates into CASSLVRGGLGTGELFF. Filled out from reference TRBV5-1 and TRBJ2-2, the complete variable domain reads KAGVTQTPRYLIKTRGQQVTLSCSPISGHRSVSWYQQTPGQGLQFLFEYFSETQRNKGNFPGRFSGRQFSNSRSEMNVSTLELGDSALYLCASSLVRGGLGTGELFFGEGSRLTVL.